This paragraph covers one T cell receptor (beta chain) sequence. Its antigen is currently not known. The input lacks base qualities; no much larger clone sits a single base away. Compared with germline, V lacks 2 bases and J lacks 2 bases; bases without a gene match: 5. CDR1 MGHRA and CDR2 YSYEKL were looked up in the germline V gene. The CDR3 runs 15 amino acids, cysteine and phenylalanine included. The CDR3 DNA has 45 bases and is translated from base 1. The sample comes from a study (dated by TCRdb to 2016 to 2017). Study-level background: To characterize human CD8+ TCR repertoires that recognize immunodominant viral antigens, the researchers relied on sequence and structural analyses.

What the study reported, not specific to this receptor: According to the report, the CD8+ TCR repertoires were highly diverse, and those specific to different immunodominant viral antigens were distinct from each other.

These reads were obtained on an Illumina HiSeq 2500. The public sequencing data were trimmed at Q25 with fastp and processed into clonotypes with MiXCR by TCRdb, which kept only in-frame beta chains. Every entry covers one CDR3 protein and lists the most common genes and DNA from its rows. The sample table records about 420 distinct CDR3 sequences; less than 35% of these occur just once. The top ten constitute 95% of the sample. This clonotype was obtained from a male donor. The rearranged segments are TRBV4-1 and TRBJ2-5; 7 bases in the middle match TRBD1. The sequencing sample was made of CD8+ T cells (not recorded whether cultured). The CDR3: CASSQPGQPQETQYF. The DNA sequence is TGCGCCAGCAGCCAACCGGGACAGCCGCAAGAGACCCAGTACTTC.